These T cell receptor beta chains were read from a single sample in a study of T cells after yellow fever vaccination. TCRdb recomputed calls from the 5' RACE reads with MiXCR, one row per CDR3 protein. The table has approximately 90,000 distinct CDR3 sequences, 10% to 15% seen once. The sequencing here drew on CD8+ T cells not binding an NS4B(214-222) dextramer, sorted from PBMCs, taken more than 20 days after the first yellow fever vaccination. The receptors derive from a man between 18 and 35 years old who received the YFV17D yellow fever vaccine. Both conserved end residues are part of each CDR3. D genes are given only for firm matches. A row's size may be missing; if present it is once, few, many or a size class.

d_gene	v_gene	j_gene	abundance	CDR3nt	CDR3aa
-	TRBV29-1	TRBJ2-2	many	TGCAGCGTTTTTGTAGGCGGGACGAACACCGGGGAGCTGTTTTTT	CSVFVGGTNTGELFF
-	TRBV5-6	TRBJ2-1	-	TGTGCCAGCAGCTCGGGACGTGGTGAGCAGTTCTTC	CASSSGRGEQFF
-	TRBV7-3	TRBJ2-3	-	TGTGCCAGCAGGGAAGGGGGCACAGATACGCAGTATTTT	CASREGGTDTQYF
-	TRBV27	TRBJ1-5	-	TGTGCCAGCAGATTACTAGGGGGGGGTCAGCCCCAGCATTTT	CASRLLGGGQPQHF
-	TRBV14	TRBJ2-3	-	TGTGCCAGCAGTGTCTATAGGGATACGCAGTATTTT	CASSVYRDTQYF
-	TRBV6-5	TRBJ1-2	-	TGTGCCAGCAGTGCTTCCGGGGGTGGCTACACCTTC	CASSASGGGYTF
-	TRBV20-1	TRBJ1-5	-	TGCAGTGCTAGAGAGATAGGCCTCGTGCCCCAGCATTTT	CSAREIGLVPQHF
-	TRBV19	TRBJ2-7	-	TGTGCCAGTAGCGAAGGGGGAAACGAGCAGTACTTC	CASSEGGNEQYF
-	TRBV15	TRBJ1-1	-	TGTGCCACCTCCCCCCGCGACGGGAACACTGAAGCTTTCTTT	CATSPRDGNTEAFF
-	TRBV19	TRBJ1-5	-	TGTGCCAGTAGTATAGATCCCACTGGGAATCAGCCCCAGCATTTT	CASSIDPTGNQPQHF
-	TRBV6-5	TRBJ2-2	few	TGTGCCAGCAGTTACTCGTCCCACACCTCGAACACCGGGGAGCTGTTTTTT	CASSYSSHTSNTGELFF
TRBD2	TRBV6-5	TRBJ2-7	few	TGTGCCAGCAGTTACTCGACGGGGGGGAGGGGTGAGCAGTACTTC	CASSYSTGGRGEQYF
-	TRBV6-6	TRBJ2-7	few	TGTGCCAGCAGTTACGTGGGGTCACCATACTTC	CASSYVGSPYF
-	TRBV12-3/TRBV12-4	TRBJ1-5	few	TGTGCCAGCAGTTCGGCAGGGACTAATCAGCCCCAGCATTTT	CASSSAGTNQPQHF
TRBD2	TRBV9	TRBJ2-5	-	TGTGCCAGCAGCCCCGTTAGCGGGGGGGTTTGGGAGACCCAGTACTTC	CASSPVSGGVWETQYF
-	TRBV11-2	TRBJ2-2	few	TGTGCCAGCAGCCCGGACCGGGAGCTGTTTTTT	CASSPDRELFF
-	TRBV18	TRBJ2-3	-	TGTGCCAGCCTGGAGCGGCAGGGATGGGGCACAGATACGCAGTATTTT	CASLERQGWGTDTQYF
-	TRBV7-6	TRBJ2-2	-	TGTGCCAGCAGCTTAGGTCCTTTTTTGAACACCGGGGAGCTGTTTTTT	CASSLGPFLNTGELFF
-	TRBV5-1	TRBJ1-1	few	TGCGCCAGCAGCTTGAGGGAGCTAAGCACTGAAGCTTTCTTT	CASSLRELSTEAFF
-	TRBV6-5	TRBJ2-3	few	TGTGCCAGCAGTTATGTGGGAGATACGCAGTATTTT	CASSYVGDTQYF
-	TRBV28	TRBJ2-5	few	TGTGCCAGCAGTCCCGCGGGCGGCCCCAATAAGACCCAGTACTTC	CASSPAGGPNKTQYF
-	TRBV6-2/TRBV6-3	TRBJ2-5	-	TGTGCCAGCGCCACTCCTCAAGAGACCCAGTACTTC	CASATPQETQYF
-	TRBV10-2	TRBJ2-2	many	TGCGCCAGCACCATGCGCGGCACCGGGGAGCTGTTTTTT	CASTMRGTGELFF
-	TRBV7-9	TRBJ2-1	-	TGTGCCAGCAGCCCCCCTCCCGGGTTAAACCTAGCGAATGAGCAGTTCTTC	CASSPPPGLNLANEQFF
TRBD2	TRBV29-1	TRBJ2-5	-	TGCAGCGTTGAGGGACTAGCGGGGGGGGGCAAAACACAAGAGACCCAGTACTTC	CSVEGLAGGGKTQETQYF
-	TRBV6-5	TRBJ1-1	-	TGTGCCAGCAGTTACGGGGTGGGGAACACTGAAGCTTTCTTT	CASSYGVGNTEAFF
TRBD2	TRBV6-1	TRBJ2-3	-	TGTGCCAGCAGGGAAGTCGGTCTAGCGGGTACAGATACGCAGTATTTT	CASREVGLAGTDTQYF
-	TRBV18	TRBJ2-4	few	TGTGCCAGCTCAGTCCGGGACGGTCTCCCGATAGCCAAAAACATTCAGTACTTC	CASSVRDGLPIAKNIQYF